These T cell receptor beta chains were read from a single sample in a study of T cell responses to AZD1222 COVID-19 vaccine. The data were produced by immunoSEQ multiplex PCR, yet TCRdb's version contains in-frame clones alone and is incomplete. The data show 120,000 or so clones, approximately 90% seen once. The input for sequencing was peripheral blood, taken 28 days after the second AZD1222 dose. The origin of the receptors is an adult who received the AZD1222 COVID-19 vaccine. Both conserved end residues are trimmed from each CDR3.

>TRBV27|TRBJ2-1
ASTDGLAGYNEQF
>TRBV19|TRBJ2-1
ASSIIGKREKQF
>TRBV10-1|TRBJ2-3
ASSDGTTTDTQY
>TRBV7-9|TRBJ2-3
AGSSKAADTQY
>TRBV6-1|TRBJ1-6
ASSEAGPSQGSPLH
>TRBV19|TRBJ2-7
ASSVSGPTRYEQY
>TRBV7-9|TRBJ2-7
ASSLRTGAYEQY
>TRBV6-4|TRBJ2-7
ASSEAGTGEGEQY
>TRBV10-3|TRBJ2-5
AISEGLLREETQY
>TRBV10-3|TRBJ2-7
AISDRGLDEQY
>TRBV29-1|TRBJ2-5
STKGAVETQY
>TRBV5-1|TRBJ2-5
ASSWGDRSGETQY
>TRBV4-3|TRBJ2-2
ASSQEASWRAGELF
>TRBV5-4|TRBJ1-4
ASSFGPGQTEEKLF
>TRBV7-8|TRBJ2-2
ASSLAGSGDTGELF
>TRBV4-1|TRBJ2-3
ASSQKAFGADTQY
>TRBV5-1|TRBJ2-1
ASNGQGLGNEQF
>TRBV4-2|TRBJ2-1
ASSQEGHNSYNEQF
>TRBV9|TRBJ1-1
ASSVLGDMNTEAF
>TRBV5-1|TRBJ2-7
ASSANQGEQY
>TRBV5-5|TRBJ1-4
ASRVTGANEKLF
>TRBV2|TRBJ2-5
ASTTRGRAQETQY
>TRBV7-2|TRBJ1-2
ASSLLTGPNGYT
>TRBV18|TRBJ1-6
ASSPAGNDSPLH
>TRBV5-1|TRBJ2-7
ASSDRLANEQY
>TRBV2|TRBJ1-2
ASSENGYYGYT
>TRBV27|TRBJ1-4
ASGGGALNEKLF